What follows are 21 T cell receptor beta chains derived from one specimen sequenced in a study of vaccination and CD4 T cells after COVID-19. Described treatment: approximately 10-day PBMC culture with coronavirus spike peptide pools or control peptides (ViraFEST assay). No cognate antigen is known for these TCRs. Oncomine TCR Beta short-read sequencing was applied to DNA from cultured CD4+ T cells. Each CDR3 protein is one row after TCRdb ran MiXCR on the PCR reads. The table lists over 15,000 distinct CDR3 sequences, 51% of them singletons, with about 10% in the top ten. The specimen comprised CD4+ T cells from blood, cultured in vitro, sampled before SARS-CoV-2 vaccination. These receptors came from a human donor who had recovered from COVID-19.

The CDR3 protein is CASSSGLGNQETQYF. For the CDR3, the DNA is TGTGCCAGCAGCTCGGGACTAGGCAACCAAGAGACCCAGTACTTC. The V call is TRBV11-1, the J call TRBJ2-5, with 8 bases fitting TRBD2. Germline CDR1 reads SGHAT; CDR2 reads FQDESV (reference sequence). J lost 0 bases, V lost 4 bases, and 4 bases had no gene match. The CDR3 is 15 amino acids.

The chain is built from TRBV7-2 and TRBJ1-5; D is uncertain. CDR1 is SGHTA, CDR2 FQGNSA, per germline. This CDR3 region has 12 residues. Trimming took 0 bases from V and 7 from J, leaving 4 bases between them. This chain's CDR3 is CASSLAYQPQHF. Written as DNA, the CDR3 is TGTGCCAGCAGCTTAGCATACCAGCCCCAGCATTTT.

V gene TRBV19 combines with J gene TRBJ2-7; D is perhaps TRBD1 (5 bases). The CDR3 extends over 14 amino acids. CDR1 and CDR2 from the germline V gene are LNHDA and SQIVND (reference sequence). Trimming stripped 4 bases from V and 4 bases from J, with 14 bases between. CDR3 bases: TGTGCCAGTAGTAGGCCAGGGCGCGCGTACGAGCAGTACTTC. Protein product: CASSRPGRAYEQYF.

This clonotype appeared a single time. DNA for the CDR3: TGTGCCAGCAGCTCCGGGTTACGCGGGGAGCTGTTTTTT. Protein: CASSSGLRGELFF. The rearrangement joins TRBV7-3 to TRBJ2-2; unclear D gene. This CDR3 is 13 amino acids long. CDR1 SGHTA and CDR2 FQGTGA come from the germline V gene. V lost 4 bases to trimming and J lost 7 bases, with 10 bases between them. The full variable domain, completed using reference TRBV7-3 and TRBJ2-2, is GAGVSQTPSNKVTEKGKYVELRCDPISGHTALYWYRQSLGQGPEFLIYFQGTGAADDSGLPNDRFFAVRPEGSVSTLKIQRTERGDSAVYLCASSSGLRGELFFGEGSRLTVL.

This clonotype was seen only a few times. The chain links TRBV19 to TRBJ1-6, with unresolved D. This CDR3 contains 13 residues. Germline lookup yields CDR1 LNHDA and CDR2 SQIVND (reference sequence). Trimming took 7 bases from V and 7 from J, leaving 11 bases between them. The CDR3 loop is CASMWTGNSPLHF. The CDR3, as DNA: TGTGCCAGTATGTGGACCGGGAATTCACCCCTCCACTTT. The whole variable domain, filled in from reference TRBV19 and TRBJ1-6, reads DGGITQSPKYLFRKEGQNVTLSCEQNLNHDAMYWYRQDPGQGLRLIYYSQIVNDFQKGDIAEGYSVSREKKESFPLTVTSAQKNPTAFYLCASMWTGNSPLHFGNGTRLTVT.

V usage is TRBV4-3 and J usage is TRBJ2-7; 9 nucleotides match TRBD2. The CDR3 has 19 amino acids. From germline, CDR1 is LGHNA and CDR2 YSLEER. Trimming removed 0 bases from V and 0 bases from J; junction bases left unmatched: 12. CDR3 sequence: CASSQDRPRAGGLSYEQYF. CDR3 bases: TGCGCCAGCAGCCAAGATCGGCCGCGAGCGGGAGGCCTCTCCTACGAGCAGTACTTC.

The rearrangement uses TRBV20-1 and TRBJ2-3; D is unclear. This CDR3 region has 17 residues. Germline CDR1 reads DFQATT; CDR2 reads SNEGSKA (reference sequence). V was trimmed by 4 bases and J by 0 bases, leaving 20 bases between them. CDR3: CSANRQTGRLSTDTQYF. Here the CDR3 DNA reads TGCAGTGCTAACCGGCAGACCGGTCGTTTAAGCACAGATACGCAGTATTTT.

This clonotype was picked up a small number of times. The chain joins TRBV25-1 to TRBJ1-2, with D perhaps TRBD1 (6 bases). V was cut by 1 base and J by 8 bases, with 11 bases left in between. This CDR3 has 13 residues. Germline V gives CDR1 MGHDK, CDR2 SYGVNS. The CDR3 DNA sequence: TGTGCCAGCAGTGAATTCAGGGGCGGAGGCTACACCTTC. This translates into CASSEFRGGGYTF.

V usage is TRBV29-1 and J usage is TRBJ2-6; D is possibly TRBD1 (6 bases). Germline V gives CDR1 SQVTM, CDR2 ANQGSEA. This CDR3 is 15 amino acids long. Trimming pared 4 bases from V and 1 base from J, leaving 11 bases between. As DNA, the CDR3 is TGCAGCGTTGCGAACAGGGTTTCTGGGGCCAACGTCCTGACTTTC. Translating gives CSVANRVSGANVLTF.

This clonotype came up a few times. The J gene is TRBJ2-7, the V gene TRBV20-1, with 9 nucleotides matching TRBD2. The CDR3 is 15 residues long. Germline values: CDR1 DFQATT, CDR2 SNEGSKA (reference sequence). After removal of 3 bases from V and 0 bases from J, the junction contained 6 bases not matched to a gene. CDR3 sequence reads: CSARASGIISYEQYF. CDR3 nucleotides: TGCAGTGCTAGGGCTAGCGGGATAATCTCCTACGAGCAGTACTTC.

This chain links TRBV19 with TRBJ2-3; D call uncertain. V lost 3 bases, J lost 2 bases, and 9 bases lay in between. CDR3 size: 14 residues. Germline V gene lookup returns CDR1 LNHDA and CDR2 SQIVND (reference sequence). The CDR3 loop reads CASSINPNTDTQYF. CDR3 DNA: TGTGCCAGTAGTATCAATCCTAACACAGATACGCAGTATTTT.

This clonotype came up a few times. V and J are TRBV7-9 and TRBJ2-5; D not certain. Germline V gene lookup returns CDR1 SEHNR and CDR2 FQNEAQ (reference sequence). Trimming stripped 1 base from V and 1 base from J, with 7 bases between. The CDR3 consists of 14 residues. The CDR3 protein is CASSLGRLQETQYF. DNA for the CDR3: TGTGCCAGCAGCTTAGGACGGCTCCAAGAGACCCAGTACTTC.

The J gene is TRBJ1-5, the V gene TRBV4-1, with 8 bases aligning to TRBD1. Per germline, CDR1 MGHRA and CDR2 YSYEKL. The CDR3 covers 15 residues. V dropped 0 bases and J dropped 7; count of bases not matched to a gene: 5. CDR3: CASSQDLRDRQPQHF. The CDR3 DNA reads TGCGCCAGCAGCCAAGATTTAAGGGACAGGCAGCCCCAGCATTTT.

This clonotype was recorded a few times. The chain is built from TRBV7-9 and TRBJ2-2; D ambiguous. The CDR3 consists of 16 residues. Germline-derived CDR1 and CDR2 are SEHNR and FQNEAQ (reference sequence). Trimming cost V 7 bases and J 1 base, with 16 bases left between them. The CDR3 DNA sequence: TGTGCCAGCAACTCCAAGCTTAAGGGGAACACCGGGGAGCTGTTTTTT. This gives the protein CASNSKLKGNTGELFF.

The chain has TRBV7-8 and TRBJ2-5, with 12 bases that match TRBD2. Germline CDR1 and CDR2: SGHVS and FQNEAQ. There are 13 residues in the CDR3. The junction had 7 bases not matched to a gene; V was cut back by 5 bases and J by 12 bases. The CDR3 protein is CASSQGTSGRKYF. CDR3 bases: TGTGCCAGCAGCCAAGGGACTAGCGGGCGGAAGTACTTC.

The CDR3 loop reads CASSSWENSNQPQHF. The CDR3, as DNA: TGTGCCAGCAGTTCTTGGGAAAATAGCAATCAGCCCCAGCATTTT. The chain employs TRBV12-3 or TRBV12-4 and TRBJ1-5, with D uncertain. CDR3 length: 15 residues. V lost 4 bases and J 0 bases, leaving 10 bases between the germline ends.

This chain uses TRBV4-1 with TRBJ2-5, with 9 nucleotides matching TRBD1. V dropped 1 base and J dropped 1; count of bases not matched to a gene: 7. The CDR3 extends over 17 amino acids. In germline, CDR1 is MGHRA, CDR2 YSYEKL. Written as DNA, the CDR3 is TGCGCCAGCAGCCAAGGAGGGACAGGGAGGGTCCAAGAGACCCAGTACTTC. Translated, it gives CASSQGGTGRVQETQYF.

The J gene is TRBJ2-5, the V gene TRBV11-3, with D hard to call. CDR1 and CDR2 (germline): SGHNT, YENEEA. CDR3 length equals 11 residues. Trimming took 9 bases from V and 5 from J, leaving 10 bases between them. This chain's CDR3 is CARALDETQYF. The CDR3 nucleotides are TGTGCCAGGGCCCTTGACGAGACCCAGTACTTC.

CDR3 amino acids: CASRPRDGISYEQYF. CDR3 in DNA: TGTGCCAGCAGACCTCGGGACGGCATCTCCTACGAGCAGTACTTC. The chain has TRBV28 and TRBJ2-7; D tentatively reads TRBD1 or TRBD2 (5 bases each). Germline values: CDR1 MDHEN, CDR2 SYDVKM. Trimming pared 6 bases from V and 0 bases from J, leaving 15 bases between. The CDR3 extends over 15 amino acids.

The V call is TRBV20-1, the J call TRBJ2-7, with 13 nucleotides matching TRBD2. With V trimmed by 0 bases and J by 0 bases, 11 bases remained unmatched. This CDR3 has 19 residues. Per germline, CDR1 DFQATT and CDR2 SNEGSKA (reference sequence). DNA for the CDR3: TGCAGTGCTAGAGATCAGGGGACTAGCGGGGCTCTTAGCTCCTACGAGCAGTACTTC. Translated: CSARDQGTSGALSSYEQYF.

The CDR3 spells CATSLGSYEQYF. The DNA of the CDR3 is TGTGCCACCAGCCTGGGGTCCTACGAGCAGTACTTC. The chain couples TRBV15 to TRBJ2-7, with unresolved D. The V gene's germline CDR1 is LNHNV and CDR2 YYDKDF (reference sequence). The CDR3 has 12 amino acids. Trimming cost V 5 bases and J 1 base, with 6 bases left between them.